A single sample is the source of the 13 T cell receptor beta chains below, sequenced in a study of response to subunit inactivated influenza vaccine. MiXCR, applied by TCRdb to the RT-PCR reads, yields one record per CDR3 protein. Here the sample spans fewer than 550,000 distinct CDR3 sequences, over 25% being singletons. The sequencing here drew on CD4+ T cells sorted from PBMCs, taken 4 to 6 days after vaccination. The receptors originated from a man in his forties or fifties who received an inactivated influenza vaccine.

The rearrangement uses TRBV20-1 and TRBJ2-2; perhaps TRBD1 as D (6 bases). The V gene's germline CDR1 is DFQATT and CDR2 SNEGSKA (reference sequence). V was pared by 3 bases and J by 5 bases, with 13 bases between. The CDR3 length is 14 residues. This chain's CDR3 is CSASTRGRTGELFF. In DNA form, the CDR3 reads TGCAGTGCTAGTACCAGGGGTCGTACCGGGGAGCTGTTTTTT.

The rearrangement uses TRBV12-3 or TRBV12-4 and TRBJ2-2; a possible D gene is TRBD2 (6 bases). CDR3 length: 15 residues. With 4 bases removed from V and 7 bases from J, the gap between germline ends came to 16 bases. The CDR3 nucleotides read TGTGCCAGCAGTTCCTTGGCGGGGTCGGGCGGGGAGCTGTTTTTT. Protein product: CASSSLAGSGGELFF.

The gene calls are TRBV12-3 or TRBV12-4 and TRBJ1-5, with D perhaps TRBD1 (6 bases). This CDR3 is 16 amino acids long. V was shortened by 5 bases and J by 2 bases, with 16 bases between the two germline ends. The CDR3 DNA reads as TGTGCCAGCAGTCCAACAGGGACGCTTGGCAATCAGCCCCAGCATTTT. As protein: CASSPTGTLGNQPQHF.

This clonotype was picked up many times. V and J are TRBV12-3 or TRBV12-4 and TRBJ1-1, with 7 bases aligning to TRBD1. The CDR3 contains 15 residues. J gave up 0 bases and V 1 base, and 2 bases lay outside the gene matches. CDR3 in amino acids: CASSLEGAMNTEAFF. The CDR3 nucleotides read TGTGCCAGCAGTTTAGAGGGGGCAATGAACACTGAAGCTTTCTTT.

This clonotype was seen a few times. This chain links TRBV7-3 with TRBJ2-3; TRBD2 might be the D (5 bases). This CDR3 region has 14 residues. V lost 0 bases and J 5 bases, leaving 9 bases between the germline ends. Per the germline V gene, CDR1 is SGHTA and CDR2 is FQGTGA. The CDR3 DNA reads as TGTGCCAGCAGCTTAACGGGAGTAGGAGATACGCAGTATTTT. Translating it yields CASSLTGVGDTQYF.

This clonotype occurred a few times. The CDR3 sequence: CSARDSGYLRNEQFF. In nucleotides, the CDR3 is TGCAGTGCTAGAGATTCCGGGTATCTTAGGAATGAGCAGTTCTTC. This sequence joins TRBV20-1 and TRBJ2-1; D uncertain. Between the trimmed V and J ends, which lost 0 bases and 7 bases, there was a span of 16 bases. CDR1 is DFQATT, CDR2 SNEGSKA, per germline (reference sequence). The CDR3 is 15 amino acids.

The chain combines TRBV12-3 or TRBV12-4 with TRBJ1-4; D is unclear. The length of the CDR3 is 14 residues. V shed 1 base and J shed 7 bases, with 10 bases lying between them. CDR3 DNA sequence: TGTGCCAGCAGTTTAGAATGGGAGGGTGAAAAACTGTTTTTT. Protein: CASSLEWEGEKLFF.

This clonotype was recorded a few times. The gene calls are TRBV11-2 and TRBJ2-1; TRBD1 matches at 9 bases. CDR1 and CDR2 (germline): SGHAT, FQNNGV. The CDR3 has 15 residues. The ends lost 6 bases at V and 10 bases at J; junction bases unmatched: 13. The DNA of the CDR3 is TGTGCCAGCAGGTTCGGGACAGGGCAGGTGGGCGAGCAGTTCTTC. Residues: CASRFGTGQVGEQFF.

The J gene is TRBJ2-7, the V gene TRBV6-2 or TRBV6-3; 10 bases line up with TRBD2. The V and J ends lost 8 bases and 3 bases, in that order; junction bases with no gene match: 10. This CDR3 spans 15 amino acids. Germline loops: CDR1 MNHEY, CDR2 SVGEGT. In DNA, the CDR3 is TGTGCCAGCCTGAGGCTAGCGGGAGCCGGCTACGAGCAGTACTTC. It specifies CASLRLAGAGYEQYF.

This clonotype was seen a few times. The chain is built from TRBV4-1 and TRBJ2-1, with 12 bases lining up with TRBD2. The CDR3 spans 15 residues. Per the germline V gene, CDR1 is MGHRA and CDR2 is YSYEKL. With 4 bases clipped from V and 12 bases from J, the junction kept 10 bases outside the gene matches. The CDR3 nucleotides are TGCGCCAGCAGCCTTTTTCTCCTAGCGGGAGGGCGGCAGTTCTTC. It is translated as CASSLFLLAGGRQFF.

CDR3 loop: CSARPGQASYGYTF. The CDR3 DNA sequence: TGCAGTGCTAGACCGGGACAGGCGTCGTATGGCTACACCTTC. The chain combines TRBV20-1 with TRBJ1-2, with 8 positions matching TRBD1. With 2 bases clipped from V and 5 bases from J, the junction kept 7 bases outside the gene matches. The CDR3 sequence is 14 residues long. Germline lookup yields CDR1 DFQATT and CDR2 SNEGSKA (reference sequence).

This clonotype was counted between two and nine times. The chain uses TRBV20-1 and TRBJ2-5; D perhaps matches TRBD1 (5 bases). V lost 0 bases and J lost 4, with 12 bases in between. Germline lookup yields CDR1 DFQATT and CDR2 SNEGSKA (reference sequence). CDR3 length: 14 amino acids. The CDR3 loop reads CSAREQAWAETQYF. The CDR3 region has the DNA TGCAGTGCTAGAGAACAGGCTTGGGCAGAGACCCAGTACTTC.

This clonotype came up a few times. The chain joins TRBV10-3 to TRBJ2-3, with D tentatively TRBD2 (5 bases). Germline CDR1 is ENHRY and CDR2 is SYGVKD. The V end lost 6 bases, the J end lost 4 bases, and 8 bases lay between the germline ends. The CDR3 loop spans 12 amino acids. CDR3 nucleotides: TGTGCCATCAGAAACGGGGCAGATACGCAGTATTTT. This codes for CAIRNGADTQYF.